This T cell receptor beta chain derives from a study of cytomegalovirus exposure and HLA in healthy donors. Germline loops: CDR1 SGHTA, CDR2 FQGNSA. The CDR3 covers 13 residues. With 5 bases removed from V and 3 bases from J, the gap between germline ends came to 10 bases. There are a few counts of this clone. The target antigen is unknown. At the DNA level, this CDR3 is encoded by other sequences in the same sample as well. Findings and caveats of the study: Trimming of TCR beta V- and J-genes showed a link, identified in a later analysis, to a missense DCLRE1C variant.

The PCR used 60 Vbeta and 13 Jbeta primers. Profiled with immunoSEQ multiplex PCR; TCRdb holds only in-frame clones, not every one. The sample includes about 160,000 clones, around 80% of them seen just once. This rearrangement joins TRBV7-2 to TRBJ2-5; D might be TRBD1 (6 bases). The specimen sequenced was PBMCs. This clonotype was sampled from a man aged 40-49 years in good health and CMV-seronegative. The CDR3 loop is CASSRSGEETQYF. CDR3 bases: TGTGCCAGCAGCCGCTCAGGGGAAGAGACCCAGTACTTC.